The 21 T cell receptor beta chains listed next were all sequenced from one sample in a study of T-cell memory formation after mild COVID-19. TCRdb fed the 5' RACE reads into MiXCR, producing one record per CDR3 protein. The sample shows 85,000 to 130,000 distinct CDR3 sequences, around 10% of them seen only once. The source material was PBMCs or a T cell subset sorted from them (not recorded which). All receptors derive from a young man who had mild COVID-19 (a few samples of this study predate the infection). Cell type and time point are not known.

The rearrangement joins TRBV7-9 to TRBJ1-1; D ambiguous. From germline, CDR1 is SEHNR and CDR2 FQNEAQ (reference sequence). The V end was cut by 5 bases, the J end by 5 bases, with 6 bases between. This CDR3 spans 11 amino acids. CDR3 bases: TGTGCCAGCAGCCAACCGACTGAAGCTTTCTTT. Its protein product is CASSQPTEAFF.

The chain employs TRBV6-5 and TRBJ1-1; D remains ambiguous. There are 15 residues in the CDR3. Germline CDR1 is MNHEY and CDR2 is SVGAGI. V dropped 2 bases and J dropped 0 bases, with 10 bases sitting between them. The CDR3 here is CASSYGRTLNTEAFF. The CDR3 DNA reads TGTGCCAGCAGTTACGGCCGTACATTGAACACTGAAGCTTTCTTT.

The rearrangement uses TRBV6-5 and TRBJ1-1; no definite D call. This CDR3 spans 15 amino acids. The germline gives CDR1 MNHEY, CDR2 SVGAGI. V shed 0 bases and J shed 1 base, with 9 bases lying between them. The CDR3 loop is CASSYSPYPNTEAFF. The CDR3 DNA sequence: TGTGCCAGCAGTTACTCACCCTACCCGAACACTGAAGCTTTCTTT.

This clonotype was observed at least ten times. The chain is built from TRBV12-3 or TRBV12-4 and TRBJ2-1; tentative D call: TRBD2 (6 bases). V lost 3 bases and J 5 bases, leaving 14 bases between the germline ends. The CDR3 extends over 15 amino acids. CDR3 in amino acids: CASSLDGGANNEQFF. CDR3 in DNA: TGTGCCAGCAGTTTGGACGGGGGAGCTAACAATGAGCAGTTCTTC.

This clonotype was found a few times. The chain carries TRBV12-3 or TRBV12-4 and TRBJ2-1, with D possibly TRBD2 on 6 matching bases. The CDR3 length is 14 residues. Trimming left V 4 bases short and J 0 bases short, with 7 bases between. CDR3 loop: CASSYGSSYNEQFF. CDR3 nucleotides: TGTGCCAGCAGTTACGGGAGCTCCTACAATGAGCAGTTCTTC.

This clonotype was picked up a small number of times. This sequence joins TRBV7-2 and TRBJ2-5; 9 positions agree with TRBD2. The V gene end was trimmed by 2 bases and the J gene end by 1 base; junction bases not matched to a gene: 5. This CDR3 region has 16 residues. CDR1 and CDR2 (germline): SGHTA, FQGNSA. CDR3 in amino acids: CASSLLASGAQETQYF. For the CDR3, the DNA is TGTGCCAGCAGCTTATTGGCTAGCGGGGCCCAAGAGACCCAGTACTTC.

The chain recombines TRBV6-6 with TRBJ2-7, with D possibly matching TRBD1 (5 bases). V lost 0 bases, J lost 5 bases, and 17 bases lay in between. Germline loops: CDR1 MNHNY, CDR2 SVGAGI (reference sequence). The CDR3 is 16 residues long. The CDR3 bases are TGTGCCAGCAGTTACTCGATTGAAGGGGCGCTGAACGAGCAGTACTTC. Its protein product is CASSYSIEGALNEQYF.

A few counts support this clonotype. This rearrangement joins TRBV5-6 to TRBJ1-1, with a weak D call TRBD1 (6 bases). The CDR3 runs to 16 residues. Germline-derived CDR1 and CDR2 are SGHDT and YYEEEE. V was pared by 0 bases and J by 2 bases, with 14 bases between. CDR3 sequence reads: CASSLEGGAGNTEAFF. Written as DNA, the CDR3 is TGTGCCAGCAGCTTGGAGGGGGGCGCGGGTAACACTGAAGCTTTCTTT.

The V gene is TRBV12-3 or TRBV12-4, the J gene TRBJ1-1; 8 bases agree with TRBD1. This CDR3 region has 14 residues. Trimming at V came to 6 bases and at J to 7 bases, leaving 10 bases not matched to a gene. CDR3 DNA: TGTGCCAGCAGCCCGACAGGGGCGAGCAATGAAGCTTTCTTT. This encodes CASSPTGASNEAFF.

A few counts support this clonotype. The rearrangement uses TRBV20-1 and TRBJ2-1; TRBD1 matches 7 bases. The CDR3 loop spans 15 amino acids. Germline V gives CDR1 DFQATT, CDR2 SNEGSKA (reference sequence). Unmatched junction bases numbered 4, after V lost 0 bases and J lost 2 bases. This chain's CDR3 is CSARDRGQAYNEQFF. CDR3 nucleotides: TGCAGTGCTAGAGATCGCGGACAGGCCTACAATGAGCAGTTCTTC.

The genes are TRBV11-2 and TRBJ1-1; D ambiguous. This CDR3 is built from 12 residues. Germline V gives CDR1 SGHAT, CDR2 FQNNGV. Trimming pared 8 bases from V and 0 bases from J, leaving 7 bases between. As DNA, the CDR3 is TGTGCCAGCGGTAGGCTGAACACTGAAGCTTTCTTT. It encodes CASGRLNTEAFF. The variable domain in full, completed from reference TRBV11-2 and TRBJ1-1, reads EAGVAQSPRYKIIEKRQSVAFWCNPISGHATLYWYQQILGQGPKLLIQFQNNGVVDDSQLPKDRFSAERLKGVDSTLKIQPAKLEDSAVYLCASGRLNTEAFFGQGTRLTVV.

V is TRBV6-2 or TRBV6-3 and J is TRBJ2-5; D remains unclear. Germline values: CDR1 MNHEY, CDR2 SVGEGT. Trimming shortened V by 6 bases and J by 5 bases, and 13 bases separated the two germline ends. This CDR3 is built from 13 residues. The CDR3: CASSRKLGETQYF. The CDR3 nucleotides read TGTGCCAGCAGCCGAAAATTGGGGGAGACCCAGTACTTC.

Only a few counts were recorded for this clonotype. The DNA for the CDR3 is TGTGCCAGCTCACCAGCAGGAAACATGAACACTGAAGCTTTCTTT. Protein product: CASSPAGNMNTEAFF. V gene TRBV18 combines with J gene TRBJ1-1; no reliable D call. Germline CDR1 is KGHSH and CDR2 is LQKENI. The CDR3 is 15 residues long. Deletions cut 2 bases from V and 0 bases from J, with 10 bases between.

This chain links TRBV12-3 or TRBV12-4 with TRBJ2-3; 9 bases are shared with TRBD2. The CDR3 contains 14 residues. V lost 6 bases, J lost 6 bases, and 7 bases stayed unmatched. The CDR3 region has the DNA TGTGCCAGCAGGGTGCGGGGGGGCCGCGATACGCAGTATTTT. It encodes CASRVRGGRDTQYF.

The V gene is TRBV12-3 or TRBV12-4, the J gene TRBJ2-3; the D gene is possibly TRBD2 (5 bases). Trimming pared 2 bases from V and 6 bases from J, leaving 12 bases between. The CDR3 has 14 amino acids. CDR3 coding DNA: TGTGCCAGCAGTTTACAGCGGCTCACCGATACGCAGTATTTT. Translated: CASSLQRLTDTQYF.

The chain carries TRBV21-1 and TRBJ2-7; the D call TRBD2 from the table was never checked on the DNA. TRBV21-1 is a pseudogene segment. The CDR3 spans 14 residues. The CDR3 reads CASSKGREKSEQYF. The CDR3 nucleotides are TGTGCCAGCAGCAAAGGGCGGGAGAAGTCCGAGCAGTACTTC.

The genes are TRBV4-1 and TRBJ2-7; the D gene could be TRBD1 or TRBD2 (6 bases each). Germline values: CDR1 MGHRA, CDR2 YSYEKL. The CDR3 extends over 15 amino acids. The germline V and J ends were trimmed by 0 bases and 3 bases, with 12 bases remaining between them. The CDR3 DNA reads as TGCGCCAGCAGCCAAGACCCGGGGGCGTACTACGAGCAGTACTTC. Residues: CASSQDPGAYYEQYF.

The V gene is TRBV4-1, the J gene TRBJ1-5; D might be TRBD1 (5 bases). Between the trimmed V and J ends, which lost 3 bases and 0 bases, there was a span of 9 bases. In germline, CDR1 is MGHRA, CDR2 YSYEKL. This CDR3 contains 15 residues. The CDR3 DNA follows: TGCGCCAGCAGCCAGAGACAGAATAGCAATCAGCCCCAGCATTTT. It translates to CASSQRQNSNQPQHF.

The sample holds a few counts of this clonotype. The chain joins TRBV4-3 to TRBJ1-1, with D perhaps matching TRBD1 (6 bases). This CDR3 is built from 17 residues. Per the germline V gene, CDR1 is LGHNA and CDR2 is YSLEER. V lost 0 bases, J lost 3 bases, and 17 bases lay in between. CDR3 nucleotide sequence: TGCGCCAGCAGCCAAGATGTTCTCCCAGGGGTGTACACTGAAGCTTTCTTT. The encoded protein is CASSQDVLPGVYTEAFF.

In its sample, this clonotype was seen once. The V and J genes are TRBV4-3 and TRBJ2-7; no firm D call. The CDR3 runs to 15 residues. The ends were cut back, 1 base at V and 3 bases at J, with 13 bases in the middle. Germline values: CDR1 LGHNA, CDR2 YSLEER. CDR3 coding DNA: TGCGCCAGCAGCCAAGGACGATGGGGTAGCTACGAGCAGTACTTC. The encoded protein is CASSQGRWGSYEQYF.

The CDR3 is CASSLPPGRTEAFF. In nucleotides, the CDR3 is TGTGCCAGCAGCCTACCACCCGGGAGGACTGAAGCTTTCTTT. The chain combines TRBV7-2 with TRBJ1-1, with no clear D. CDR1 and CDR2 (germline): SGHTA, FQGNSA. The CDR3 spans 14 residues. V lost 5 bases to trimming and J lost 5 bases, with 15 bases between them.